This T cell receptor beta chain originates from a study of blood T cell repertoires in COVID-19 (dated by TCRdb to 2018 to 2020). About the investigation overall: The collaborator samples originated in the United States, Italy and Spain and spanned the acute and convalescent phases of COVID-19. The material from the prospective study consisted of cDNA or gDNA derived from T cells, B-cell-depleted T cells, or PBMCs. Deeply sampled blood TCRbeta repertoires from subjects exposed to, actively infected with, or recovered from COVID-19 were included in the dataset. A freely available public database, intended as a resource for researchers studying the immune response to SARS-CoV-2, is where the repertoires were released. Samples came from the ongoing ImmuneRACE study (first 160 participants) plus 1,254 subjects from 6 global collaborators. The sample metadata nearly always contained a de-identified subject ID, COVID-19 status, age in years and sex. Where HLA class I and class II types were available, the types were taken from metadata supplied by the sample provider, not from assay-based typing.

Ends trimmed: V by 4 bases, J by 7 bases; bases unmatched to a gene: 12. The CDR3 measures 17 amino acids from cysteine to phenylalanine. Only the CDR3 region is kept as DNA, spanning 51 bases read in frame from base 1. According to the germline V gene, CDR1 reads MDHEN and CDR2 reads SYDVKM. What the research found in general, with its limitations: The quantity of clinical and demographic metadata differed by source and by participant and was supplied without curation.

TCRbeta CDR3 regions were amplified from genomic DNA by means of the immunoSEQ Assay, a bias-controlled multiplex PCR. Per the original workflow: Within the assay, amplification of reference gene primers was used to estimate how many nucleated cells each sample contained. Sequence reads were collapsed and filtered to measure the absolute abundance of every unique TCRbeta CDR3 rearrangement. For each sample, productive Simpson clonality was calculated as the square root of Simpson's diversity index across productive rearrangements. TCRdb holds this immuneACCESS table with in-frame rearrangements only. Some clones are missing; in checked studies, unresolved V genes explain under half, and the rest has no known cause. The V and J calls and clone size come from that table; D and trimming were worked out from the DNA. In this sample the table shows 75,000 to 95,000 clones, 85% of which occur a single time. 15% to 20% of the sample rests with the top ten.

The collaborating institutions used their own protocols to collect whole blood in K2EDTA tubes. For TCRbeta analysis, collaborators shipped samples as frozen whole blood, isolated PBMCs, or DNA extracted from either of those sample types. This clone was found a few times. Its antigen is still unknown. No base qualities exist here, and no much larger clone lies one base off it. The chain is made from TRBV28 and TRBJ1-6; 8 central bases correspond to TRBD1. This TCR was sampled from a man at least 80 years old with active or convalescent COVID-19. The sequenced sample consisted of peripheral blood. The encoded CDR3 is CASSSVGQGSSNSPLHF. The sequenced DNA is TGTGCCAGCAGTTCCGTTGGACAGGGAAGTTCGAATTCACCCCTCCACTTT.